This T cell receptor beta chain derives from a study of cytomegalovirus exposure and HLA in healthy donors. Study-level points and caveats: Earlier analysis yielded a pattern in which most TCR beta V segments were productive about 87% or about 30% of the time. TCR beta chains associated with HLA were, in a later analysis, more clonally expanded than equally common others. Presence/absence analyses assumed roughly uniform sequencing depth across donors.

As regards this clone: Its antigen is unknown.

The CDR3 is 13 residues long. CDR1 is SGHAT, CDR2 FQDESV, per germline (reference sequence). V was shortened by 8 bases and J by 2 bases, with 12 bases between the two germline ends. PCR amplification relied on 60 Vbeta primers (plus 13 Jbeta primers). The repertoire was sequenced with immunoSEQ multiplex PCR; TCRdb's copy has only in-frame clones and lacks some. This sample's table has roughly 73,000 clones. Sequencing was performed on PBMCs. This TCR came from a man aged 50 or older in good health and CMV-seropositive. The genes are TRBV11-1 and TRBJ2-5, with a weak D call TRBD2 (6 bases). CDR3 loop: CASARGRQETQYF. The DNA for the CDR3 is TGTGCCAGCGCCCGGGGGAGGCAAGAGACCCAGTACTTC.